The following is a T cell receptor beta chain sequence with its context. Trimming cost V 0 bases and J 0 bases, with 7 bases left between them. The germline gives CDR1 SGHRS, CDR2 YFSETQ. The length of the CDR3 is 16 residues. Sequencing used immunoSEQ multiplex PCR; TCRdb keeps in-frame clones, though not all of them. The table records around 100,000 clones, roughly 90% of them present only once. These data belong to a study of T cell changes during pregnancy in multiple sclerosis. V gene TRBV5-1 combines with J gene TRBJ2-6; no definite D call. The specimen was peripheral blood, collected after pregnancy. The sequence came from a female donor with multiple sclerosis, enrolled in a pregnancy study. The CDR3 here is CASSLARNSGANVLTF. In DNA, the CDR3 is TGCGCCAGCAGCTTGGCCAGGAACTCTGGGGCCAACGTCCTGACTTTC.